These 6 T cell receptor beta chains came from one sample sequenced in a study of T cells in Graves' hyperthyroidism and ophthalmopathy. Template material for amplifying TCR beta CDR3 regions consisted of RNA transcripts. The HTBI primer set drove a first-round RT-PCR of the TCR CDR3. A single record per CDR3 protein comes from TCRdb applying MiXCR to the multiplex PCR reads. The table has about 350,000 distinct CDR3 sequences, about 18% seen once. Sequences were obtained from blood. Receptors originate from a young woman with Graves' hyperthyroidism.

This clonotype appeared many times. The rearrangement uses TRBV6-4 and TRBJ1-2, with a weak D call TRBD1 (6 bases). V was clipped by 6 bases and J by 3 bases, with 23 bases between them. Germline V gives CDR1 MRHNA, CDR2 SNTAGT. The CDR3 is 17 residues long. The CDR3 region is CASRRGGGSPLDYGYTF. In DNA, the CDR3 is TGTGCCAGCAGACGAGGGGGTGGCAGTCCCCTAGACTATGGCTACACCTTC.

This clonotype was recorded at least ten times. The chain joins TRBV14 to TRBJ2-2; D is unresolved. V was clipped by 0 bases and J by 7 bases, with 12 bases between them. CDR1 and CDR2 from the germline V gene are SGHDN and FVKESK. The length of the CDR3 is 15 residues. CDR3 region: CASSQEALIYGELFF. Written as DNA, the CDR3 is TGTGCCAGCAGCCAAGAGGCCCTTATCTACGGGGAGCTGTTTTTT.

This chain joins TRBV6-2 or TRBV6-3 and TRBJ2-7; TRBD1 is a possible D gene (6 bases). The CDR3 has 14 residues. Looked up from germline, CDR1 is MNHEY and CDR2 is SVGEGT. V shed 7 bases and J shed 3 bases, with 16 bases lying between them. Here the CDR3 reads CASTYRVEGYEQYF. The CDR3 DNA reads TGTGCCAGCACGTACAGGGTGGAAGGCTACGAGCAGTACTTC.

This clonotype appeared many times. J is TRBJ2-7 and V is TRBV12-3 or TRBV12-4; D is undetermined. The V and J ends lost 1 base and 9 bases respectively, with 13 bases between them. This CDR3 has 13 residues. CDR3 region: CASSLEVMKGQYF. CDR3 DNA: TGTGCCAGCAGTTTAGAGGTCATGAAGGGGCAGTACTTC.

Many counts were recorded for this clonotype. The V call is TRBV12-3 or TRBV12-4, the J call TRBJ1-2; D might be TRBD1 (6 bases). The CDR3 length is 13 residues. The germline V and J ends were trimmed by 0 bases and 8 bases, with 10 bases remaining between them. CDR3 nucleotides: TGTGCCAGCAGTTTAGCGGGGGGGGGCGGCTACACCTTC. Its translation is CASSLAGGGGYTF.

This clonotype has a handful of counts. This rearrangement joins TRBV28 to TRBJ2-7, with 7 bases fitting TRBD1. In germline, CDR1 is MDHEN, CDR2 SYDVKM. This CDR3 is 15 amino acids long. V was pared by 2 bases and J by 2 bases, with 6 bases of the junction left unmatched. This chain's CDR3 is CASSLADTGAYEQYF. The CDR3 bases are TGTGCCAGCAGTTTAGCTGACACAGGGGCCTACGAGCAGTACTTC.